What follows are 2 T cell receptor beta chains derived from one specimen sequenced in a study of cytotoxic CD8 clonotypes in ibrutinib-treated CLL. Using immunoSEQ multiplex PCR, the repertoire was profiled, and TCRdb retains in-frame clones only, with some absent. This table has hundreds of thousands of clones, roughly 77% appearing once. Source: PBMCs, taken after 12 months of ibrutinib treatment. The receptors were gathered from a human donor with chronic lymphocytic leukemia.

The rearrangement joins TRBV9 to TRBJ1-1; D is uncertain. The germline V gene encodes CDR1 SGDLS and CDR2 YYNGEE. Deletions cut 3 bases from V and 2 bases from J, with 11 bases between. The CDR3 consists of 14 residues. CDR3 coding DNA: TGTGCCAGCAGCGCGTTAAACGGAAACACTGAAGCTTTCTTT. Protein sequence: CASSALNGNTEAFF. Complete variable domain (other parts from reference TRBV9 and TRBJ1-1): DSGVTQTPKHLITATGQRVTLRCSPRSGDLSVYWYQQSLDQGLQFLIQYYNGEERAKGNILERFSAQQFPDLHSELNLSSLELGDSALYFCASSALNGNTEAFFGQGTRLTVV.

CDR3 protein: CASSQDVFAETQYF. The CDR3 region has the DNA TGCGCCAGCAGCCAAGATGTATTCGCGGAGACCCAGTACTTC. The chain joins TRBV4-3 to TRBJ2-5; D is ambiguous. Trimming removed 0 bases from V and 5 bases from J, with 10 bases in between. Germline CDR1 is LGHNA and CDR2 is YSLEER. This CDR3 region has 14 residues.